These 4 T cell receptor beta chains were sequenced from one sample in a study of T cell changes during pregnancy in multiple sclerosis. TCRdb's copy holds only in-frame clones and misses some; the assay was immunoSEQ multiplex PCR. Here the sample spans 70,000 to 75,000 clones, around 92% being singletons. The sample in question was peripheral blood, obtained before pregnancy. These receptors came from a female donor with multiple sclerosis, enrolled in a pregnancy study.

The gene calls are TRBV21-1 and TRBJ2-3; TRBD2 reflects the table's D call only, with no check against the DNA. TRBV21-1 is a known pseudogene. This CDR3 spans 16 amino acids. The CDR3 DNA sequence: TGTGCCAGCAGCACCCTCCCGGCGGGACCCACAGATACGCAGTATTTT. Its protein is CASSTLPAGPTDTQYF.

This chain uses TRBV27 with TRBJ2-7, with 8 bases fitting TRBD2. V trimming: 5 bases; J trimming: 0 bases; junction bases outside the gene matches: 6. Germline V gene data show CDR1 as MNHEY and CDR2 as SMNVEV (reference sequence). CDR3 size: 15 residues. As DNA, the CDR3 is TGTGCCAGCAGTGTTAGCGGGGTAAACTCCTACGAGCAGTACTTC. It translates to CASSVSGVNSYEQYF.

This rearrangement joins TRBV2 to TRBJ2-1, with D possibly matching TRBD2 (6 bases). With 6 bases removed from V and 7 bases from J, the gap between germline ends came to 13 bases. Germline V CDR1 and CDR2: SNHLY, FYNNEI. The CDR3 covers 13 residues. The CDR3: CASRLLAKNEQFF. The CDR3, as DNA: TGTGCCAGCAGACTGCTAGCGAAGAATGAGCAGTTCTTC.

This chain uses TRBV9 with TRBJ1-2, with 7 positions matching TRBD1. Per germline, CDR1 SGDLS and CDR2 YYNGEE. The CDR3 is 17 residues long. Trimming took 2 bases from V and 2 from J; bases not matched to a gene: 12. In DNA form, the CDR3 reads TGTGCCAGCAGCGTCGGGGACAGCCGCACCCCGAACTATGGCTACACCTTC. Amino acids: CASSVGDSRTPNYGYTF.